The 30 T cell receptor beta chains reported below all come from one sample, sequenced in a study of response to subunit inactivated influenza vaccine. TCRdb ran MiXCR on the RT-PCR reads and lists one entry per CDR3 protein. The data show some 500,000 distinct CDR3 sequences, about 15% seen once. The source was CD4+ T cells sorted from PBMCs, collected about 24 months after vaccination. These receptors were obtained from a man aged 45-69 years who received an inactivated influenza vaccine.

This clonotype was observed at least ten times. The V gene is TRBV3-1, the J gene TRBJ2-3, with D perhaps matching TRBD1 (6 bases). Germline CDR1 is LGHDT and CDR2 is YNNKEL (reference sequence). Trimming took 4 bases from V and 8 from J, leaving 10 bases between them. CDR3 length: 12 residues. The CDR3 DNA follows: TGTGCCAGCAGCCCGGACAGTCGTACGCAGTATTTT. Translated: CASSPDSRTQYF.

This clonotype turned up a few times. The rearrangement joins TRBV5-6 to TRBJ2-7; no definite D call. From germline, CDR1 is SGHDT and CDR2 YYEEEE. V was clipped by 1 base and J by 0 bases, with 8 bases between them. The CDR3 extends over 14 amino acids. CDR3 sequence reads: CASSLPLLSYEQYF. CDR3 coding DNA: TGTGCCAGCAGCTTGCCCCTCCTCTCCTACGAGCAGTACTTC. Full variable domain (missing parts from reference TRBV5-6 and TRBJ2-7): DAGVTQSPTHLIKTRGQQVTLRCSPKSGHDTVSWYQQALGQGPQFIFQYYEEEERQRGNFPDRFSGHQFPNYSSELNVNALLLGDSALYLCASSLPLLSYEQYFGPGTRLTVT.

This clonotype was seen at least ten times. CDR3 protein: CASSLGQLNQPQHF. The CDR3 nucleotides are TGTGCCAGCAGCCTGGGACAGCTCAATCAGCCCCAGCATTTT. This chain uses TRBV3-1 with TRBJ1-5, with 7 bases fitting TRBD1. Losses at the gene ends were 4 bases for V and 3 bases for J; bases not matched to a gene: 3. This CDR3 is 14 amino acids long. CDR1 and CDR2 from the germline V gene are LGHDT and YNNKEL (reference sequence).

This clonotype was counted between two and nine times. The V and J genes are TRBV6-2 or TRBV6-3 and TRBJ2-3; 8 nucleotides match TRBD2. Trimming took 4 bases from V and 9 from J; bases not matched to a gene: 9. The length of the CDR3 is 14 residues. Germline CDR1 MNHEY, CDR2 SVGEGT. CDR3 nucleotides: TGTGCCAGCAGTTCCGTCGGGAGGGCCACCACGCAGTATTTT. This codes for CASSSVGRATTQYF.

The sample holds a few counts of this clonotype. The V and J genes are TRBV6-1 and TRBJ2-1; 11 positions match TRBD2. V gave up 6 bases and J gave up 10 bases; unmatched junction bases: 8. Germline V lookup: CDR1 MNHNS, CDR2 SASEGT. This CDR3 has 14 residues. The CDR3 bases are TGTGCCAGCAGGGGGACTAGCGGAGGCCTGGAGCAGTTCTTC. Translated: CASRGTSGGLEQFF.

This clonotype was detected ten times or more. The chain employs TRBV4-3 and TRBJ1-4; 8 bases agree with TRBD1. The CDR3 contains 17 residues. V was clipped by 3 bases and J by 2 bases; unmatched bases: 8. Germline assignment: CDR1 LGHNA and CDR2 YSLEER. This chain's CDR3 is CASSHPKDRATNEKLFF. CDR3 in DNA: TGCGCCAGCAGCCATCCTAAGGACAGGGCCACTAATGAAAAACTGTTTTTT.

J is TRBJ2-1 and V is TRBV6-2 or TRBV6-3; a possible D gene is TRBD1 (6 bases). Trimming cost V 6 bases and J 6 bases, with 21 bases left between them. CDR1 and CDR2 (germline): MNHEY, SVGEGT. This CDR3 is built from 16 residues. The CDR3 reads CASRRGDTGVSNEQFF. CDR3 nucleotides: TGTGCCAGCAGGCGAGGGGACACCGGCGTGTCCAATGAGCAGTTCTTC.

J is TRBJ2-1 and V is TRBV20-1, with 7 bases matching TRBD2. The CDR3 has 16 amino acids. Germline-derived CDR1 and CDR2 are DFQATT and SNEGSKA (reference sequence). After removal of 1 base from V and 3 bases from J, the junction contained 9 bases not matched to a gene. The CDR3 is CSARGSGGQGYNEQFF. The CDR3 nucleotides read TGCAGTGCTAGAGGTTCGGGGGGTCAGGGCTACAATGAGCAGTTCTTC.

This clonotype has a handful of counts. The chain recombines TRBV3-1 with TRBJ1-2, with no clear D. The length of the CDR3 is 13 residues. Trimming pared 3 bases from V and 6 bases from J, leaving 11 bases between. The germline V gene encodes CDR1 LGHDT and CDR2 YNNKEL (reference sequence). This chain's CDR3 is CASSQTRGNGYTF. The CDR3 nucleotides are TGTGCCAGCAGCCAGACACGCGGGAATGGCTACACCTTC.

This clonotype appeared a few times. The chain carries TRBV15 and TRBJ2-3, with D hard to call. V dropped 0 bases and J dropped 4 bases, with 5 bases sitting between them. The CDR3 extends over 13 amino acids. The germline gives CDR1 LNHNV, CDR2 YYDKDF (reference sequence). CDR3 sequence reads: CATSRDFPDTQYF. The DNA of the CDR3 is TGTGCCACCAGCAGAGATTTCCCAGATACGCAGTATTTT.

The sample holds a few counts of this clonotype. V is TRBV12-3 or TRBV12-4 and J is TRBJ2-7; TRBD1 agrees at 10 bases. V shed 0 bases and J 4 bases; nucleotides not matched to a gene: 9. The CDR3 totals 17 residues. CDR3 DNA sequence: TGTGCCAGCAGTTTAGCGAGAAAGGGGACAGGGGAGTACGAGCAGTACTTC. It yields the protein CASSLARKGTGEYEQYF.

V is TRBV10-3 and J is TRBJ1-2; 7 bases map to TRBD1. Germline V lookup: CDR1 ENHRY, CDR2 SYGVKD. Trimming at V came to 2 bases and at J to 4 bases, leaving 7 bases not matched to a gene. This CDR3 is 15 amino acids long. In nucleotides, the CDR3 is TGTGCCATCAGTGAGATAAGTACAGGGGCCTATGGCTACACCTTC. This translates into CAISEISTGAYGYTF.

The gene calls are TRBV3-1 and TRBJ2-3; 11 bases fit TRBD2. The CDR3 length is 15 residues. Per the germline V gene, CDR1 is LGHDT and CDR2 is YNNKEL (reference sequence). The trim removed 3 bases at V and 8 bases at J, leaving 7 bases unmatched. CDR3 region: CASSQLAGGHSTQYF. The CDR3 DNA reads as TGTGCCAGCAGCCAGTTAGCGGGGGGGCATAGTACGCAGTATTTT.

The chain carries TRBV4-1 and TRBJ2-7, with 8 bases aligning to TRBD1. Germline V gives CDR1 MGHRA, CDR2 YSYEKL. The CDR3 runs 13 residues. J was trimmed by 7 bases and V by 2 bases; bases with no gene match: 4. CDR3 in amino acids: CASSQQGAREQYF. The CDR3 coding sequence is TGCGCCAGCAGCCAACAGGGGGCAAGGGAGCAGTACTTC.

This clonotype was recorded at least ten times. The rearrangement links TRBV12-3 or TRBV12-4 to TRBJ1-1; D is unresolved. V lost 4 bases and J lost 0, with 12 bases in between. CDR3 length: 15 residues. This CDR3 reads CASSSRRGVNTEAFF. As DNA, the CDR3 is TGTGCCAGCAGTTCCCGACGTGGGGTGAACACTGAAGCTTTCTTT.

The chain is built from TRBV18 and TRBJ2-1, with 8 bases identical to TRBD2. The CDR3 is made up of 17 amino acids. Germline trimming cut 4 bases from V and 4 bases from J; bases unmatched to any gene: 12. Germline CDR1 KGHSH, CDR2 LQKENI. The CDR3 region has the DNA TGTGCCAGCTCACTTCAAAGCACAGCGGGAGTATACAATGAGCAGTTCTTC. It codes for CASSLQSTAGVYNEQFF.

This clonotype was seen a handful of times. The chain recombines TRBV12-3 or TRBV12-4 with TRBJ1-5; TRBD1 is a possible D gene (6 bases). The CDR3 extends over 15 amino acids. Deletions cut 5 bases from V and 3 bases from J, with 14 bases between. The CDR3 protein is CASSTRTAPNQPQHF. CDR3 bases: TGTGCCAGCAGTACTCGGACAGCTCCCAATCAGCCCCAGCATTTT.

The genes are TRBV7-3 and TRBJ2-1; perhaps TRBD2 as D (5 bases). CDR1 and CDR2 (germline): SGHTA, FQGTGA. Trimming pared 0 bases from V and 6 bases from J, leaving 18 bases between. The CDR3 loop spans 17 amino acids. The CDR3 DNA follows: TGTGCCAGCAGCTTAACCCCTAATCCAGCGGTTGGCAATGAGCAGTTCTTC. It specifies CASSLTPNPAVGNEQFF.

This clonotype was seen only a few times. V is TRBV20-1 and J is TRBJ1-5, with D possibly matching TRBD1 (5 bases). Trimming pared 6 bases from V and 9 bases from J, leaving 18 bases between. The CDR3 is 13 amino acids. Germline CDR1 reads DFQATT; CDR2 reads SNEGSKA (reference sequence). Here the CDR3 reads CSAQTGSAPPQHF. The CDR3, as DNA: TGCAGTGCGCAAACAGGATCCGCACCGCCCCAGCATTTT.

The rearrangement joins TRBV27 to TRBJ2-1; 13 bases line up with TRBD2. The CDR3 runs 15 residues. The J segment lost 9 bases and the V segment lost 5 bases, leaving 7 bases of the junction unmatched. Germline lookup yields CDR1 MNHEY and CDR2 SMNVEV (reference sequence). The CDR3: CASSPRTSGSGEQFF. The CDR3 coding sequence is TGTGCCAGCAGTCCGAGGACTAGCGGGAGTGGTGAGCAGTTCTTC.

This clonotype showed up just a few times. The chain's CDR3 is CSAIDRAKNIQYF. The CDR3 coding sequence is TGCAGTGCTATAGACAGGGCCAAAAACATTCAGTACTTC. The rearrangement uses TRBV20-1 and TRBJ2-4; the D gene is possibly TRBD1 (6 bases). Germline assignment: CDR1 DFQATT and CDR2 SNEGSKA (reference sequence). V dropped 4 bases and J dropped 1 base, with 8 bases sitting between them. CDR3 size: 13 residues.

The rearrangement uses TRBV7-9 and TRBJ1-1, with a possible D match to TRBD1 (5 bases). Germline V gene lookup returns CDR1 SEHNR and CDR2 FQNEAQ (reference sequence). The CDR3 covers 15 residues. The V and J ends lost 2 bases and 5 bases respectively, with 15 bases between them. DNA of the CDR3: TGTGCCAGCAGCTTAAATCGGAGGGGCGGAACTGAAGCTTTCTTT. Translated, it gives CASSLNRRGGTEAFF.

This clonotype was counted only a few times. The V and J genes are TRBV10-3 and TRBJ2-1; D is uncertain. The CDR3 extends over 15 amino acids. CDR1 is ENHRY and CDR2 is SYGVKD in the germline V gene. The V end lost 4 bases, the J end lost 3 bases, and 13 bases lay between the germline ends. The CDR3 sequence: CAISGSEQGYNEQFF. In nucleotides, the CDR3 is TGTGCCATCAGTGGGTCAGAGCAAGGCTACAATGAGCAGTTCTTC.

V usage is TRBV10-3 and J usage is TRBJ1-5; 8 bases map to TRBD1. The CDR3 consists of 16 residues. Germline V CDR1 and CDR2: ENHRY, SYGVKD. Trimming cost V 4 bases and J 2 bases; bases outside gene matches: 7. In DNA, the CDR3 is TGTGCCATCAGTGCTGGACAGGGAAGAGGCAATCAGCCCCAGCATTTT. Translation: CAISAGQGRGNQPQHF.

This clonotype has ten or more counts. V is TRBV12-3 or TRBV12-4 and J is TRBJ1-2; 11 nucleotides agree with TRBD1. Trimming took 0 bases from V and 8 from J; bases not matched to a gene: 5. The CDR3 runs to 15 residues. The CDR3 nucleotides read TGTGCCAGCAGTTTAGCCGGGACAGGGGGTAACGGCTACACCTTC. Protein: CASSLAGTGGNGYTF.

V gene TRBV15 combines with J gene TRBJ1-2; 8 positions agree with TRBD1. The CDR3 is 12 residues long. Trimming removed 3 bases from V and 6 bases from J; junction bases left unmatched: 0. Germline-derived CDR1 and CDR2 are LNHNV and YYDKDF (reference sequence). CDR3 in DNA: TGTGCCACCAGCAGGGACAGGGATGGCTACACCTTC. Encoded protein: CATSRDRDGYTF.

Here the CDR3 DNA reads TGTGCCAGCAGCGATGGGACGGTCACCTACGAGCAGTACTTC. Translated, it gives CASSDGTVTYEQYF. The V call is TRBV7-2, the J call TRBJ2-7; D is tentatively TRBD1 or TRBD2 (5 bases each). The length of the CDR3 is 14 residues. V lost 5 bases and J 2 bases, leaving 13 bases between the germline ends. Germline V gene lookup returns CDR1 SGHTA and CDR2 FQGNSA. The variable domain in full, with the rest retrieved from reference TRBV7-2 and TRBJ2-7, is GAGVSQSPSNKVTEKGKDVELRCDPISGHTALYWYRQSLGQGLEFLIYFQGNSAPDKSGLPSDRFSAERTGGSVSTLTIQRTQQEDSAVYLCASSDGTVTYEQYFGPGTRLTVT.

This clonotype was seen a few times. The chain has TRBV2 and TRBJ1-5; 8 nucleotides agree with TRBD1. CDR3 length: 16 amino acids. The V and J ends lost 4 bases and 6 bases, in that order; junction bases with no gene match: 11. The germline CDR1 and CDR2 sequences are SNHLY and FYNNEI. CDR3 nucleotide sequence: TGTGCCAGCAGTGCCATGGCAGGGGGCGTTGGTCAGCCCCAGCATTTT. Translating gives CASSAMAGGVGQPQHF.

This clonotype was observed a handful of times. This chain joins TRBV5-1 and TRBJ1-2, with D possibly being TRBD1 (5 bases). The CDR3 has 14 residues. Per germline, CDR1 SGHRS and CDR2 YFSETQ. Trimming took off 4 bases at V and 5 bases at J, with 15 bases between the two ends. The DNA of the CDR3 is TGCGCCAGCAGCGCGGACGGACATGGTTATGGCTACACCTTC. Translating it yields CASSADGHGYGYTF.

This chain uses TRBV4-1 with TRBJ2-1; TRBD1 agrees at 9 bases. V dropped 0 bases and J dropped 3; count of bases not matched to a gene: 9. The V gene's germline CDR1 is MGHRA and CDR2 YSYEKL. The CDR3 covers 18 residues. CDR3 protein: CASSQEGWRGQGYNEQFF. In DNA form, the CDR3 reads TGCGCCAGCAGCCAAGAGGGCTGGAGGGGACAGGGCTACAATGAGCAGTTCTTC.